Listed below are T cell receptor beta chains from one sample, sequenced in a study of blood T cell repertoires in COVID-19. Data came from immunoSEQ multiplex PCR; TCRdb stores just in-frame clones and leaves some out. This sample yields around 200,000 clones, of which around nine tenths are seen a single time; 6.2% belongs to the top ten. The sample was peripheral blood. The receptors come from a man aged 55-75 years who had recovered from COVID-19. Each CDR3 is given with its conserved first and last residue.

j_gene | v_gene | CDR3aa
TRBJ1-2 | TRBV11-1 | CASSLGGVHLYGYTF
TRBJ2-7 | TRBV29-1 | CSVAGAGYPYEQYF
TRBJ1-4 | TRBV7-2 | CASRRTGGGEKLFF
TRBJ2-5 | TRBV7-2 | CASSLTGGERETQYF
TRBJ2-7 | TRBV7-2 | CASSLEIAGGEQYF
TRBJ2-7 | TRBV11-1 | CASSQQGDRQYF
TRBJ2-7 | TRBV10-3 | CAIRDREGGEQYF
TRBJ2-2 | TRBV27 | CASSSTQTSGMGGGELFF
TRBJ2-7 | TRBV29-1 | CSVGTGVPYEQYF
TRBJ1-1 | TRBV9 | CASSPVGTTNTEAFF
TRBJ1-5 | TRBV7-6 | CASSLGTGVSQPQHF